The 18 T cell receptor beta chains given below trace back to one sample, sequenced in a study of blood T cell repertoires in COVID-19. TCRdb's copy holds only in-frame clones and misses some; the assay was immunoSEQ multiplex PCR. The table includes approximately 330,000 clones, approximately 88% detected once. Sequenced sample: peripheral blood. The receptors shown here come from a man aged 25-45 years with COVID-19, enrolled during active disease.

The V gene is TRBV10-3, the J gene TRBJ2-7; perhaps TRBD2 as D (6 bases). This CDR3 has 11 amino acids. CDR1 is ENHRY, CDR2 SYGVKD, per germline. V lost 4 bases, J lost 6 bases, and 7 bases lay in between. The CDR3: CAISAGGEQYF. In DNA, the CDR3 is TGTGCCATCAGTGCCGGGGGCGAGCAGTACTTC.

This clone appeared a single time. V is TRBV3-1 (or the pseudogene TRBV3-2) and J is TRBJ2-5; 9 nucleotides match TRBD2. The germline V gene has CDR1 LGHDT and CDR2 YNNKEL (reference sequence). The CDR3 covers 16 residues. The V gene end was trimmed by 1 base and the J gene end by 4 bases; junction bases not matched to a gene: 7. The CDR3 sequence is CASSQGAGGPPETQYF. CDR3 nucleotides: TGTGCCAGCAGCCAAGGGGCGGGAGGGCCTCCAGAGACCCAGTACTTC.

This clone appeared a few times. In DNA form, the CDR3 reads TGTGCCAGCAGCTTAGGACTGGGGGTTGGTTCTGGGACAGGGATCAATGAGCAGTTCTTC. Protein: CASSLGLGVGSGTGINEQFF. This chain uses TRBV7-8 with TRBJ2-1, with TRBD1 matching 9 bases. J was trimmed by 6 bases and V by 1 base; bases with no gene match: 19. Germline V gene lookup returns CDR1 SGHVS and CDR2 FQNEAQ. CDR3 length equals 20 residues.

This chain connects TRBV12-3 or TRBV12-4 to TRBJ1-1; TRBD1 might be the D (5 bases). The CDR3 runs 13 residues. Deletions cut 2 bases from V and 5 bases from J, with 9 bases between. The CDR3 nucleotides are TGTGCCAGCAGTTTACAGGGCCGGACTGAAGCTTTCTTT. Amino acids: CASSLQGRTEAFF.

This rearrangement joins TRBV10-3 to TRBJ2-6, with 9 nucleotides matching TRBD1. Germline V gene sequence: CDR1 ENHRY, CDR2 SYGVKD. The CDR3 loop spans 17 amino acids. After removal of 7 bases from V and 2 bases from J, the junction contained 9 bases not matched to a gene. CDR3 DNA sequence: TGTGCCATCATGGGACAGGGTATCAGGACTGGGGCCAACGTCCTGACTTTC. It translates to CAIMGQGIRTGANVLTF.

This clone turned up a few times. V usage is TRBV12-3 or TRBV12-4 and J usage is TRBJ2-7; D is undetermined. V shed 2 bases and J shed 7 bases, with 12 bases lying between them. This CDR3 comprises 13 residues. Here the CDR3 reads CASSLQRWREQYF. The CDR3 DNA follows: TGTGCCAGCAGTTTACAGCGTTGGCGGGAGCAGTACTTC.

This chain connects TRBV19 to TRBJ2-1, with 13 bases identical to TRBD2. The CDR3 is 17 amino acids. V shed 2 bases, J shed 9 bases, and the junction held 10 bases outside the gene matches. Germline lookup yields CDR1 LNHDA and CDR2 SQIVND (reference sequence). As DNA, the CDR3 is TGTGCCAGTAGTATATTTCAAGGACTAGCGGGAGTAGGTGAGCAGTTCTTC. This encodes CASSIFQGLAGVGEQFF. Full variable domain (remainder filled in from reference TRBV19 and TRBJ2-1): DGGITQSPKYLFRKEGQNVTLSCEQNLNHDAMYWYRQDPGQGLRLIYYSQIVNDFQKGDIAEGYSVSREKKESFPLTVTSAQKNPTAFYLCASSIFQGLAGVGEQFFGPGTRLTVL.

J is TRBJ1-1 and V is TRBV27; D gene uncertain. The length of the CDR3 is 13 residues. Trimming pared 2 bases from V and 4 bases from J, leaving 8 bases between. From germline, CDR1 is MNHEY and CDR2 SMNVEV (reference sequence). The CDR3 is CASSLRALTEAFF. The CDR3 region has the DNA TGTGCCAGCAGTTTACGAGCCCTCACTGAAGCTTTCTTT.

The rearrangement uses TRBV10-2 and TRBJ2-2; TRBD1 is a possible D gene (5 bases). The V and J ends lost 2 bases and 3 bases respectively, with 13 bases between them. The CDR3 runs to 16 residues. Germline V CDR1 and CDR2: WSHSY, SAAADI. The CDR3 is CASSEPDRIYTGELFF. The CDR3 DNA is TGCGCCAGCAGTGAGCCAGACAGAATCTACACCGGGGAGCTGTTTTTT.

The chain joins TRBV10-3 to TRBJ2-1, with unresolved D. In germline, CDR1 is ENHRY, CDR2 SYGVKD. Trimming pared 4 bases from V and 7 bases from J, leaving 8 bases between. The CDR3 contains 12 residues. The CDR3 region is CAISGVRNEQFF. The CDR3 coding sequence is TGTGCCATCAGTGGAGTGAGGAATGAGCAGTTCTTC.

This chain links TRBV28 with TRBJ2-3; D is uncertain. The CDR3 length is 13 residues. With 6 bases removed from V and 0 bases from J, the gap between germline ends came to 7 bases. Germline-derived CDR1 and CDR2 are MDHEN and SYDVKM. CDR3 protein: CASRGFSTDTQYF. The CDR3 DNA reads as TGTGCCAGCAGGGGCTTTAGCACAGATACGCAGTATTTT.

The chain employs TRBV5-6 and TRBJ2-5; the match to TRBD1 covers 8 bases. Germline loops: CDR1 SGHDT, CDR2 YYEEEE. The CDR3 covers 18 residues. V was clipped by 0 bases and J by 1 base; unmatched bases: 11. DNA of the CDR3: TGTGCCAGCAGCTTGGTGGTCGGACCGGGACAGGCCCAAGAGACCCAGTACTTC. This encodes CASSLVVGPGQAQETQYF. The entire variable domain, with the rest obtained from reference TRBV5-6 and TRBJ2-5, is as follows: DAGVTQSPTHLIKTRGQQVTLRCSPKSGHDTVSWYQQALGQGPQFIFQYYEEEERQRGNFPDRFSGHQFPNYSSELNVNALLLGDSALYLCASSLVVGPGQAQETQYFGPGTRLLVL.

In its sample, this clone was seen once. This rearrangement joins TRBV9 to TRBJ2-1; 7 nucleotides line up with TRBD2. The V gene end was trimmed by 4 bases and the J gene end by 7 bases; junction bases not matched to a gene: 14. The CDR3 totals 16 residues. Germline V CDR1 and CDR2: SGDLS, YYNGEE. CDR3 region: CASSPRGGGERNEQFF. CDR3 bases: TGTGCCAGCAGCCCCCGTGGCGGGGGAGAGAGGAATGAGCAGTTCTTC.

The sample holds one count of this clone. The chain has TRBV15 and TRBJ2-7, with 11 bases lining up with TRBD2. Germline CDR1 reads LNHNV; CDR2 reads YYDKDF (reference sequence). This CDR3 has 14 residues. V lost 5 bases, J lost 3 bases, and 3 bases stayed unmatched. The chain's CDR3 is CATSVAGGLYEQYF. Written as DNA, the CDR3 is TGTGCCACCAGCGTAGCGGGAGGGCTCTACGAGCAGTACTTC.

The J gene is TRBJ2-7, the V gene TRBV2; D unresolved. V shed 5 bases and J shed 4 bases, with 6 bases lying between them. CDR3 length: 11 amino acids. In germline, CDR1 is SNHLY, CDR2 FYNNEI. CDR3 protein: CASSPLYEQYF. CDR3 sequence (DNA): TGTGCCAGCAGTCCCCTTTACGAGCAGTACTTC.

The CDR3 protein is CATSTRLAGGRDEQFF. The CDR3 region has the DNA TGTGCCACCAGCACAAGACTAGCGGGAGGGAGGGATGAGCAGTTCTTC. V is TRBV15 and J is TRBJ2-1; 14 nucleotides agree with TRBD2. The CDR3 loop spans 16 amino acids. J was trimmed by 8 bases and V by 4 bases; bases with no gene match: 7. The germline V gene has CDR1 LNHNV and CDR2 YYDKDF (reference sequence).

The chain employs TRBV9 and TRBJ1-5; the match to TRBD1 covers 9 bases. The CDR3 spans 14 residues. V shed 2 bases and J 4 bases; nucleotides not matched to a gene: 1. Germline loops: CDR1 SGDLS, CDR2 YYNGEE. In DNA, the CDR3 is TGTGCCAGCAGCGTCGGGACAGGGAATCAGCCCCAGCATTTT. Amino acid sequence: CASSVGTGNQPQHF.

The chain uses TRBV20-1 and TRBJ1-1, with D possibly matching TRBD1 (5 bases). Germline CDR1 is DFQATT and CDR2 is SNEGSKA (reference sequence). The CDR3 is 13 amino acids. Trimming stripped 3 bases from V and 1 base from J, with 9 bases between. The CDR3: CSASGAGNTEAFF. The CDR3 nucleotides read TGCAGTGCTAGTGGGGCGGGGAACACTGAAGCTTTCTTT.